This TCR beta chain was obtained from a study of blood T cell repertoires in COVID-19. This clone was detected a few times. CDR3 length: 17 residues. CDR1 is SGHTA and CDR2 is FQGNSA in the germline V gene. Trimming removed 0 bases from V and 3 bases from J; junction bases left unmatched: 9. This table comes from immunoSEQ multiplex PCR, and its TCRdb copy is limited to in-frame clones, with some not included. The profile covers 100,000 or so clones, with over 80% appearing a single time and 2% taken by the ten largest. This clonotype originated in an older man with active or convalescent COVID-19. The chain combines TRBV7-2 with TRBJ1-2; TRBD1 matches 8 bases. Specimen: peripheral blood. CDR3 DNA sequence: TGTGCCAGCAGCTTAGCGGCAGGGGGCAAATATGACTATGGCTACACCTTC. This gives the protein CASSLAAGGKYDYGYTF.